This T cell receptor (beta chain) was sequenced for a study of blood T cell repertoires in COVID-19. Clones were read by immunoSEQ multiplex PCR, and TCRdb kept only the in-frame ones, dropping some. The sample has 150,000 or so clones; approximately 79% are singletons. The CDR3 totals 13 residues. Germline V gene lookup returns CDR1 MNHNS and CDR2 SASEGT. Between the trimmed V and J ends, which lost 3 bases and 6 bases, there was a span of 9 bases. What was sequenced was peripheral blood. This clonotype was obtained from a woman aged 40 to 55 with COVID-19, enrolled during active disease. The chain employs TRBV6-1 and TRBJ2-4; possibly TRBD2 for D (6 bases). The DNA of the CDR3 is TGTGCCAGCAGTGAGGCTAGCGTAAACATTCAGTACTTC. It yields the protein CASSEASVNIQYF.